The TCR beta chain under discussion was sequenced for a study of blood T cell repertoires in COVID-19. At the level of the study: COVID-19 samples collected from the United States, Italy and Spain covered acute and convalescent phases. PBMCs, B-cell-depleted T cells, or T cells were the source of the cDNA or gDNA that made up the material.

In the authors' methods: Estimates of nucleated cell counts were drawn from the amplification of reference gene primers. Produced via immunoSEQ multiplex PCR; TCRdb's table is partial and in-frame only. That table supplies the V and J calls and clone size; D and trimming were determined from the DNA. The table records around 100,000 clones, around nine tenths of them present only once. V trimming: 10 bases; J trimming: 0 bases; junction bases outside the gene matches: 13. The CDR3 has 17 residues. In germline, CDR1 is LNHDA, CDR2 SQIVND (reference sequence). The sample was peripheral blood. The chain combines TRBV19 with TRBJ2-7; 12 bases fit TRBD2. This clonotype was obtained from a man at least 80 years old with acute or convalescent COVID-19. The CDR3 DNA is TGTGCCACCTACGGACTAGCGGGGACGTCGCCCTCCTACGAGCAGTACTTC. Translating gives CATYGLAGTSPSYEQYF.